A single sample is the source of the 22 T cell receptor beta chains below, sequenced in a study of CD8 T cells in Susac syndrome. With random hexamers, reverse transcription was performed on about 0.5 to 1 ug of RNA. In TCRdb, the immunoSEQ multiplex PCR reads were re-called with MiXCR into one record per CDR3 protein. This table has fewer than 200,000 distinct CDR3 sequences, 85% to 95% appearing once. The sequencing input was CD8+ T cells from PBMCs. The receptors here all came from a human donor with multiple sclerosis.

The CDR3 DNA is TGCGCCAGCAGCTTCCGGACAGGGGGCCTCGATGAGCAGTTCTTC. It codes for CASSFRTGGLDEQFF. V and J are TRBV5-1 and TRBJ2-1; 11 bases fit TRBD1. CDR3 size: 15 residues. Germline lookup yields CDR1 SGHRS and CDR2 YFSETQ. Germline trimming cut 2 bases from V and 8 bases from J; bases unmatched to any gene: 6.

The chain combines TRBV29-1 with TRBJ2-3; D call uncertain. Trimming took 3 bases from V and 7 from J, leaving 8 bases between them. Per germline, CDR1 SQVTM and CDR2 ANQGSEA. CDR3 length equals 11 residues. This chain's CDR3 is CSVDFRNTQYF. The CDR3 coding sequence is TGCAGCGTTGATTTTAGGAATACGCAGTATTTT.

This clonotype was counted a single time. V usage is TRBV2 and J usage is TRBJ1-2; no clear D. CDR1 is SNHLY and CDR2 is FYNNEI in the germline V gene. The CDR3 totals 12 residues. Trimming took 8 bases from V and 0 from J, leaving 7 bases between them. Here the CDR3 DNA reads TGTGCCAGCTTAAAGGCTAACTATGGCTACACCTTC. Encoded protein: CASLKANYGYTF.

This sequence joins TRBV13 and TRBJ2-1, with D maybe TRBD2 (8 bases). The germline CDR1 and CDR2 sequences are PRHDT and FYEKMQ (reference sequence). With 4 bases removed from V and 10 bases from J, the gap between germline ends came to 20 bases. The CDR3 runs to 15 residues. The CDR3 protein is CASSSQGGLAGEQFF. The CDR3 DNA sequence: TGTGCCAGCAGCTCCCAGGGGGGGCTAGCGGGCGAGCAGTTCTTC. The variable domain in full, completed from reference TRBV13 and TRBJ2-1, reads AAGVIQSPRHLIKEKRETATLKCYPIPRHDTVYWYQQGPGQDPQFLISFYEKMQSDKGSIPDRFSAQQFSDYHSELNMSSLELGDSALYFCASSSQGGLAGEQFFGPGTRLTVL.

The chain has TRBV27 and TRBJ1-2; no firm D call. Germline V gives CDR1 MNHEY, CDR2 SMNVEV (reference sequence). The CDR3 covers 13 residues. The V end was cut by 6 bases, the J end by 8 bases, with 16 bases between. In DNA, the CDR3 is TGTGCCAGCAGCGACGGAGGCCTCAGAGGCTACACCTTC. Residues: CASSDGGLRGYTF.

This sequence joins TRBV13 and TRBJ2-7; D gene unclear. CDR1 and CDR2 from the germline V gene are PRHDT and FYEKMQ (reference sequence). V lost 5 bases to trimming and J lost 2 bases, with 10 bases between them. The CDR3 is made up of 13 amino acids. CDR3 sequence reads: CASSDTPTYEQYF. CDR3 coding DNA: TGTGCCAGCAGCGATACTCCTACCTACGAGCAGTACTTC.

The V and J genes are TRBV6-4 and TRBJ1-2, with 7 bases that match TRBD1. The CDR3 spans 16 residues. Germline V lookup: CDR1 MRHNA, CDR2 SNTAGT. Trimming cost V 6 bases and J 3 bases; bases outside gene matches: 13. In DNA, the CDR3 is TGTGCCAGCAGAGCAACCGGGACAGACTACCACTATGGCTACACCTTC. Protein: CASRATGTDYHYGYTF.

The chain has TRBV7-9 and TRBJ2-7; D may match TRBD1 or TRBD2 (7 bases each). Trimming took off 5 bases at V and 1 base at J, with 12 bases between the two ends. CDR1 and CDR2 from the germline V gene are SEHNR and FQNEAQ (reference sequence). CDR3 length equals 14 residues. As DNA, the CDR3 is TGTGCCAGCAGCCCGCAGGGGGGGTCCTACGAGCAGTACTTC. Translating it yields CASSPQGGSYEQYF. Looking up the rest from reference TRBV7-9 and TRBJ2-7 gives the full variable domain: DTGVSQNPRHKITKRGQNVTFRCDPISEHNRLYWYRQTLGQGPEFLTYFQNEAQLEKSRLLSDRFSAERPKGSFSTLEIQRTEQGDSAMYLCASSPQGGSYEQYFGPGTRLTVT.

V is TRBV12-5 and J is TRBJ2-1; 7 bases align to TRBD1. This CDR3 has 16 residues. CDR1 and CDR2 (germline): LGHNT, FRNRAP. Losses at the gene ends were 4 bases for V and 6 bases for J; bases not matched to a gene: 12. The CDR3: CASGSLRQGVSNEQFF. The CDR3 coding sequence is TGTGCTAGTGGTTCCCTTAGACAGGGTGTAAGCAATGAGCAGTTCTTC. The full variable domain, with the rest looked up from reference TRBV12-5 and TRBJ2-1, is DARVTQTPRHKVTEMGQEVTMRCQPILGHNTVFWYRQTMMQGLELLAYFRNRAPLDDSGMPKDRFSAEMPDATLATLKIQPSEPRDSAVYFCASGSLRQGVSNEQFFGPGTRLTVL.

The chain recombines TRBV2 with TRBJ2-7; D ambiguous. The germline CDR1 and CDR2 sequences are SNHLY and FYNNEI. CDR3 length: 13 amino acids. Trimming cost V 3 bases and J 2 bases, with 8 bases left between them. CDR3 coding DNA: TGTGCCAGCAGTGAGGTCCCTACCTACGAGCAGTACTTC. The encoded protein is CASSEVPTYEQYF.

The chain links TRBV29-1 to TRBJ2-2; unclear D gene. The germline CDR1 and CDR2 sequences are SQVTM and ANQGSEA. The CDR3 has 12 amino acids. V was trimmed by 7 bases and J by 1 base, leaving 7 bases between them. CDR3 DNA sequence: TGCAGCGCCCCGGTGAACACCGGGGAGCTGTTTTTT. This gives the protein CSAPVNTGELFF.

The genes are TRBV30 and TRBJ1-3; maybe TRBD1 (6 bases). Per the germline V gene, CDR1 is GTSNPN and CDR2 is SVGIG (reference sequence). Trimming shortened V by 5 bases and J by 12 bases, and 11 bases separated the two germline ends. The CDR3 contains 10 residues. In nucleotides, the CDR3 is TGTGCCTGGGCCGACAGGCACATATATTTT. It is translated as CAWADRHIYF.

The chain couples TRBV20-1 to TRBJ1-2; TRBD1 might be the D (6 bases). Deletions cut 3 bases from V and 12 bases from J, with 20 bases between. The length of the CDR3 is 13 residues. CDR1 and CDR2 from the germline V gene are DFQATT and SNEGSKA (reference sequence). The CDR3 DNA reads TGCAGTGCTAGCTCCGACAGGCGTCTATTAGACACCTTC. The encoded protein is CSASSDRRLLDTF.

The chain uses TRBV12-3 or TRBV12-4 and TRBJ2-1; D gene unclear. CDR3 length: 14 amino acids. Trimming took 0 bases from V and 5 from J, leaving 8 bases between them. Written as DNA, the CDR3 is TGTGCCAGCAGTTTAGCTGAGATTAACAATGAGCAGTTCTTC. It is translated as CASSLAEINNEQFF.

The V and J genes are TRBV9 and TRBJ2-7; 8 bases line up with TRBD2. V lost 0 bases, J lost 5 bases, and 10 bases stayed unmatched. This CDR3 contains 16 residues. Germline V CDR1 and CDR2: SGDLS, YYNGEE. CDR3 sequence: CASSVDDSGARDEQYF. CDR3 bases: TGTGCCAGCAGCGTAGATGATAGCGGGGCTCGGGACGAGCAGTACTTC.

J is TRBJ2-2 and V is TRBV6-5; 9 bases align to TRBD1. The CDR3 spans 15 residues. Per germline, CDR1 MNHEY and CDR2 SVGAGI. The V segment lost 6 bases and the J segment 9 bases; nucleotides outside the gene matches: 11. As DNA, the CDR3 is TGTGCCAGCAGCCCGGGACAGGGAGTTTTTCGGGAGCTGTTTTTT. It is translated as CASSPGQGVFRELFF.

V gene TRBV7-9 combines with J gene TRBJ2-7; 8 bases align to TRBD1. This CDR3 region has 14 residues. Germline trimming cut 5 bases from V and 5 bases from J; bases unmatched to any gene: 8. The V gene's germline CDR1 is SEHNR and CDR2 FQNEAQ (reference sequence). Here the CDR3 DNA reads TGTGCCAGCAGCCAGCAGACAGGGGCCCACGAGCAGTACTTC. This sequence encodes CASSQQTGAHEQYF.

The V and J genes are TRBV2 and TRBJ2-7; D remains ambiguous. In germline, CDR1 is SNHLY, CDR2 FYNNEI. This CDR3 comprises 12 residues. V was cut by 2 bases and J by 5 bases, with 7 bases left in between. CDR3: CASSELGNEQYF. Written as DNA, the CDR3 is TGTGCCAGCAGTGAATTGGGAAACGAGCAGTACTTC.

The V and J genes are TRBV13 and TRBJ2-1; weak D call: TRBD2 (5 bases). This CDR3 comprises 13 residues. Trimming stripped 6 bases from V and 9 bases from J, with 15 bases between. Germline V lookup: CDR1 PRHDT, CDR2 FYEKMQ (reference sequence). The CDR3 reads CASSPGEAGEQFF. In DNA, the CDR3 is TGTGCCAGCAGTCCGGGTGAGGCGGGTGAGCAGTTCTTC.

V usage is TRBV15 and J usage is TRBJ2-3, with TRBD2 matching 9 bases. Trimming cost V 0 bases and J 4 bases; bases outside gene matches: 8. Germline CDR1 is LNHNV and CDR2 is YYDKDF (reference sequence). The CDR3 runs 17 residues. CDR3 amino acids: CATSRDEGGRASDTQYF. For the CDR3, the DNA is TGTGCCACCAGCAGAGATGAGGGCGGGAGGGCATCAGATACGCAGTATTTT. Together with reference TRBV15 and TRBJ2-3, the CDR3 gives the full variable domain: DAMVIQNPRYQVTQFGKPVTLSCSQTLNHNVMYWYQQKSSQAPKLLFHYYDKDFNNEADTPDNFQSRRPNTSFCFLDIRSPGLGDTAMYLCATSRDEGGRASDTQYFGPGTRLTVL.

The CDR3 nucleotides are TGTGCCAGCAGCGTAACCGTAGCGGGAGTCGGAAATGAGCAGTTCTTC. This gives the protein CASSVTVAGVGNEQFF. The chain has TRBV9 and TRBJ2-1; TRBD2 aligns across 9 bases. The CDR3 length is 16 residues. J lost 7 bases, V lost 1 base, and 9 bases had no gene match. The germline gives CDR1 SGDLS, CDR2 YYNGEE.

The chain is built from TRBV3-1 and TRBJ2-1; D is perhaps TRBD1 (5 bases). Germline V gene sequence: CDR1 LGHDT, CDR2 YNNKEL (reference sequence). The CDR3 totals 16 residues. V gave up 3 bases and J gave up 0 bases, with 12 bases separating them. CDR3 nucleotide sequence: TGTGCCAGCAGCCATGAGCTCAGGGACTCCTACAATGAGCAGTTCTTC. Residues: CASSHELRDSYNEQFF.